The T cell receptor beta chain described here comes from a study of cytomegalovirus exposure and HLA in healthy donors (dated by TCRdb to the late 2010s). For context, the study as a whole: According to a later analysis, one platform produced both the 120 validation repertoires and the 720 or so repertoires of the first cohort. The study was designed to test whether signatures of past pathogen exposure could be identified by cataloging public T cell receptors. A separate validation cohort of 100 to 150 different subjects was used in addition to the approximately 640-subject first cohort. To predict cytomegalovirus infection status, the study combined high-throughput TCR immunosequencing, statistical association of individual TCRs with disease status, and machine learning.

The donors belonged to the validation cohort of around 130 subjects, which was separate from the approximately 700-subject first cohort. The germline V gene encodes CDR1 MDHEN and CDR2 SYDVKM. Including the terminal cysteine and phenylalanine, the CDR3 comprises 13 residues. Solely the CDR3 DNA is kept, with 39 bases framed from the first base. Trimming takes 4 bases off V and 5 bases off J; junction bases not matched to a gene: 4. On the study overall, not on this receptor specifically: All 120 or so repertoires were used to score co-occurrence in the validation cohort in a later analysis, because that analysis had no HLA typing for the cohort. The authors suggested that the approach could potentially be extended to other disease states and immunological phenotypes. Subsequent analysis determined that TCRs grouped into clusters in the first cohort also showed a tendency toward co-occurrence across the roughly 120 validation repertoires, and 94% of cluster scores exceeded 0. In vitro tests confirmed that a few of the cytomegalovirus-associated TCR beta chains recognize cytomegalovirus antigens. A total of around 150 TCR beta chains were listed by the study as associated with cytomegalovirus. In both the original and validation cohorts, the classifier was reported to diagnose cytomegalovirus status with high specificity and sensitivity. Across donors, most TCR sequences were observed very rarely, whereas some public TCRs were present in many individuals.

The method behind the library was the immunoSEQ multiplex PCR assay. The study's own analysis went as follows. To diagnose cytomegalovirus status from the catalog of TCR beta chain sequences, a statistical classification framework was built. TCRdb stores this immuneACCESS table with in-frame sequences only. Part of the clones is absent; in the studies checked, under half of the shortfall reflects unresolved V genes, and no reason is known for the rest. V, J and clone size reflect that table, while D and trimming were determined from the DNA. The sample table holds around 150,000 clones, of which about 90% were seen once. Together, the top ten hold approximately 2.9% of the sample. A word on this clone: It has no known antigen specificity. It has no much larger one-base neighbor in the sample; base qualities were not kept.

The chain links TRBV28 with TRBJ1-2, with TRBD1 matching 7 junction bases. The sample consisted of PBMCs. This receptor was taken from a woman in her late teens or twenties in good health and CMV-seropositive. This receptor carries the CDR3 CASSSGTEYGYTF. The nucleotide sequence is TGTGCCAGCAGTTCCGGGACAGAGTATGGCTACACCTTC.